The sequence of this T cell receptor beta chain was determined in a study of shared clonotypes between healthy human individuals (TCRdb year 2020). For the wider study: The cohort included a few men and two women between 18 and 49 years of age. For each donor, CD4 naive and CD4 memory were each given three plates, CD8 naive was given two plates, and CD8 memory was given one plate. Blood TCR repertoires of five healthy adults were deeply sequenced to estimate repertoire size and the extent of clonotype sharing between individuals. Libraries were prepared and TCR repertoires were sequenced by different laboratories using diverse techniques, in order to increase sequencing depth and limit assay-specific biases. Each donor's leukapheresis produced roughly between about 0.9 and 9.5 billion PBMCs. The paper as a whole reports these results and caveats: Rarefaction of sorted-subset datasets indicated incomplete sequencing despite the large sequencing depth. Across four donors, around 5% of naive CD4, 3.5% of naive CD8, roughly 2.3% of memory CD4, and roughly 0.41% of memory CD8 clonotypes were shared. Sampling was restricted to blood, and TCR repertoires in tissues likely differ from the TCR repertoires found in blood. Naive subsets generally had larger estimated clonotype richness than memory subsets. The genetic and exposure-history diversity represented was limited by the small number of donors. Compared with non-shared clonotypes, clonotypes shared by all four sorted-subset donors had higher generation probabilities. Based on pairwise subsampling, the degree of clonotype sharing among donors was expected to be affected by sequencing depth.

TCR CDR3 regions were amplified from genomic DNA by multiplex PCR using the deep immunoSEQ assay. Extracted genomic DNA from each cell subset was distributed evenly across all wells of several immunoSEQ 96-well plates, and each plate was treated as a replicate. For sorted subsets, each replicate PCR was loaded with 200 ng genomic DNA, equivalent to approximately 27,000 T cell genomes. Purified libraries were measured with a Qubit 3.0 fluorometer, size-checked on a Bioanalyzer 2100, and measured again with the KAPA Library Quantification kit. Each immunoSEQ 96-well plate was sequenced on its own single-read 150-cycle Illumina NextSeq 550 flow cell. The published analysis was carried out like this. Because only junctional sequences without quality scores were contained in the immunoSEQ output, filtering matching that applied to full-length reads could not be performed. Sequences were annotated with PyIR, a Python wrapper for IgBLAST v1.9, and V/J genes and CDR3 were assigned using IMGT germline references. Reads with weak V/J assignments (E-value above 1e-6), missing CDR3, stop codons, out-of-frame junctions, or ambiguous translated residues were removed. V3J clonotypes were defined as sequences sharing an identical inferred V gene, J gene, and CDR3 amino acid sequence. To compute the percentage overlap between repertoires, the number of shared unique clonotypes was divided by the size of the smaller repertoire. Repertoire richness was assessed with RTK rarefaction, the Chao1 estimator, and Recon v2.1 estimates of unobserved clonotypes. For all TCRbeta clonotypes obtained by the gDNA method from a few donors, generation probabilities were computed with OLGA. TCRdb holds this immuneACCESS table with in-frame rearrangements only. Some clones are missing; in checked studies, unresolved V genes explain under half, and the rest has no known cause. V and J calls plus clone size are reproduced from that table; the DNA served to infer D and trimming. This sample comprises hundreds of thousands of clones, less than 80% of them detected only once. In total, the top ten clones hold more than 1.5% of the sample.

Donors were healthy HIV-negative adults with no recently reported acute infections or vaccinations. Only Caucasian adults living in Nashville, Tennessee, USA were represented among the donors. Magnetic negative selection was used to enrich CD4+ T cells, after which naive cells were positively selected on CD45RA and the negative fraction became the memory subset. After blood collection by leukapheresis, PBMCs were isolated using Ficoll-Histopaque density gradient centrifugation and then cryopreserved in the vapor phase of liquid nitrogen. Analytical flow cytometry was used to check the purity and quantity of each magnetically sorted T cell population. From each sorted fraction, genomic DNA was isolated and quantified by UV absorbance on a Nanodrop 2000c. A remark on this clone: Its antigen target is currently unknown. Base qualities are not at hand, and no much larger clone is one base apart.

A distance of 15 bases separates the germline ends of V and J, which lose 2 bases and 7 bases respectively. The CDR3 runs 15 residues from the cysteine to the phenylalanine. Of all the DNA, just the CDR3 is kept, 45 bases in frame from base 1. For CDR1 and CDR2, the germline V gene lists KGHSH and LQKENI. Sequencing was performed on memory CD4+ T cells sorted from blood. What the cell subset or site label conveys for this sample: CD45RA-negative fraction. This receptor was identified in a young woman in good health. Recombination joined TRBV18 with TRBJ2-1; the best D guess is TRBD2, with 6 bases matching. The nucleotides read TGTGCCAGCTCACCAGGCCTAGCGAATAAAAATGAGCAGTTCTTC. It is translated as CASSPGLANKNEQFF.